This TCR beta chain appears in the sequencing data of a study of CD8 T cells in ankylosing spondylitis. Findings and limits, study-wide: Blood from ankylosing spondylitis patients appeared to carry a characteristic roughly 8-variant TCR beta motif.

The CDR3 has 13 amino acids. V lost 3 bases and J lost 5, with 11 bases in between. Germline CDR1 is SGHDT and CDR2 is YYEEEE. This clonotype was found a few times. Its specificity is unknown. Scientists made TCR beta libraries using quantitative 5'-RACE with molecular barcodes. TCRdb used MiXCR to reprocess the 5' RACE reads, holding one entry per CDR3 protein. The sample records tens of thousands of distinct CDR3 sequences, 6.2% being singletons. This rearrangement joins TRBV5-6 to TRBJ1-2, with D unclear. The sequence was collected from a male donor with ankylosing spondylitis. Sequenced input: synovial fluid, either unsorted or a sorted T cell fraction (not recorded which). This chain's CDR3 is CASSSVTGYGYTF. CDR3 bases: TGTGCCAGCAGCTCGGTAACGGGGTATGGCTACACCTTC.